Below, 11 T cell receptor beta chains from the same sample are listed, as sequenced in a study of neoadjuvant anti-PD-1 for oral cavity cancer. TCRdb's table, derived via immunoSEQ multiplex PCR, lists solely in-frame clones and lacks some. The sample comprises 13,000 to 15,000 clones, roughly 70% of which are singletons, and 2.5% to 3.5% rests with the top ten. The specimen comprised PBMCs, sampled before nivolumab (anti-PD-1) treatment. The receptors derive from a person between 40 and 80 years old with oral cavity squamous cell carcinoma.

This chain connects TRBV5-1 to TRBJ1-2; the match to TRBD1 covers 10 bases. The CDR3 length is 15 residues. Trimming at V came to 4 bases and at J to 3 bases, leaving 6 bases not matched to a gene. CDR1 and CDR2 (germline): SGHRS, YFSETQ. CDR3 amino acids: CASSQGQGVYYGYTF. The DNA for the CDR3 is TGCGCCAGCAGCCAAGGACAGGGGGTGTACTATGGCTACACCTTC.

The chain links TRBV28 to TRBJ2-1, with no clear D. The germline V gene has CDR1 MDHEN and CDR2 SYDVKM. Trimming took off 10 bases at V and 0 bases at J, with 16 bases between the two ends. The length of the CDR3 is 15 residues. The CDR3 nucleotides are TGTGCCACCTTCACGGTATTAAGCTCCTACAATGAGCAGTTCTTC. As protein: CATFTVLSSYNEQFF.

This sequence joins TRBV6-1 and TRBJ1-2; D perhaps matches TRBD1 (6 bases). Germline CDR1 and CDR2: MNHNS and SASEGT. The CDR3 is 15 amino acids. Trimming took off 0 bases at V and 1 base at J, with 9 bases between the two ends. The CDR3 sequence: CASSEAGGLNYGYTF. DNA of the CDR3: TGTGCCAGCAGTGAAGCAGGGGGGCTTAACTATGGCTACACCTTC.

The chain is built from TRBV6-6 and TRBJ1-2; D perhaps matches TRBD1 (6 bases). Trimming took 2 bases from V and 6 from J, leaving 10 bases between them. The germline V gene encodes CDR1 MNHNY and CDR2 SVGAGI (reference sequence). This CDR3 comprises 13 residues. The CDR3 loop reads CASSYPGVDGYTF. The DNA of the CDR3 is TGTGCCAGCAGTTACCCAGGGGTAGATGGCTACACCTTC.

The chain combines TRBV10-1 with TRBJ2-2; D call uncertain. Trimming stripped 3 bases from V and 4 bases from J, with 6 bases between. The CDR3 extends over 13 amino acids. Germline assignment: CDR1 WNHNN and CDR2 SYGVQD (reference sequence). As DNA, the CDR3 is TGCGCCAGCAGTGACCGCTTCACCGGGGAGCTGTTTTTT. Translation gives CASSDRFTGELFF.

This clone was observed a few times. The gene calls are TRBV28 and TRBJ1-4, with TRBD1 matching over 8 bases. Per germline, CDR1 MDHEN and CDR2 SYDVKM. This CDR3 is 14 amino acids long. The V gene end was trimmed by 6 bases and the J gene end by 7 bases; junction bases not matched to a gene: 7. The CDR3 spells CASSPGGSGEKLFF. CDR3 in DNA: TGTGCCAGCAGCCCAGGGGGCTCCGGTGAAAAACTGTTTTTT.

This clone has more than one count but fewer than ten. This rearrangement joins TRBV5-6 to TRBJ2-3; 8 bases match TRBD2. The V and J ends lost 1 base and 6 bases, in that order; junction bases with no gene match: 4. The CDR3 sequence is 14 residues long. Germline assignment: CDR1 SGHDT and CDR2 YYEEEE. The CDR3 DNA reads as TGTGCCAGCAGCTTGACGGCGGGAGGCGATACGCAGTATTTT. This sequence encodes CASSLTAGGDTQYF.

This sequence joins TRBV29-1 and TRBJ2-3; D is unclear. Germline CDR1 SQVTM, CDR2 ANQGSEA. V lost 6 bases to trimming and J lost 5 bases, with 6 bases between them. The CDR3 is 10 amino acids. The CDR3 loop reads CSVKLDTQYF. In DNA form, the CDR3 reads TGCAGCGTAAAACTAGATACGCAGTATTTT.

CDR3 nucleotide sequence: TGCGCCAGCAGCGCAACAAACTCTGGAAACACCATATATTTT. This translates into CASSATNSGNTIYF. This chain uses TRBV5-1 with TRBJ1-3; no firm D call. The CDR3 has 14 residues. CDR1 and CDR2 (germline): SGHRS, YFSETQ. The V and J ends lost 4 bases and 0 bases respectively, with 8 bases between them.

The CDR3 region has the DNA TGTGCCAGCAGCCCAACCGGGACTAGCGGGGGATACTACGAGCAGTACTTC. Protein sequence: CASSPTGTSGGYYEQYF. This chain uses TRBV5-4 with TRBJ2-7, with 14 bases fitting TRBD2. The CDR3 loop spans 17 amino acids. Per the germline V gene, CDR1 is SGHNT and CDR2 is YYREEE (reference sequence). V gave up 4 bases and J gave up 3 bases; unmatched junction bases: 9.

V and J are TRBV19 and TRBJ1-1; D unclear. The length of the CDR3 is 17 residues. V was clipped by 4 bases and J by 5 bases, with 23 bases between them. The V gene's germline CDR1 is LNHDA and CDR2 SQIVND (reference sequence). The chain's CDR3 is CASSRPLDTARRTEAFF. CDR3 coding DNA: TGTGCCAGTAGTAGGCCCCTCGATACAGCGCGTCGGACTGAAGCTTTCTTT.